Shown below are 13 T cell receptor beta chains from a single sample sequenced in a study of shared clonotypes between healthy human individuals. Assay: immunoSEQ multiplex PCR; the TCRdb copy retains only in-frame clones and omits some. The table has about 2.4 million clones, approximately 94% seen once. Specimen: naive CD4+ T cells from PBMCs. Specified subset: CD45RA+ positively selected. The receptors stem from a man between 18 and 35 years old in good health. Some clones in this sample may be carry-over from other donors' samples.

The rearrangement joins TRBV7-2 to TRBJ2-7; 7 bases match TRBD1. The CDR3 sequence is 14 residues long. CDR1 is SGHTA, CDR2 FQGNSA, per germline. V dropped 5 bases and J dropped 7; count of bases not matched to a gene: 11. CDR3 sequence (DNA): TGTGCCAGCAGCCCGGACAGGCCTCTAAGAGAGCAGTACTTC. Its protein product is CASSPDRPLREQYF.

This clone was counted a single time. The chain recombines TRBV5-1 with TRBJ1-1; D gene ambiguous. The V and J ends lost 7 bases and 1 base respectively, with 11 bases between them. Germline CDR1 SGHRS, CDR2 YFSETQ. This CDR3 region has 13 residues. The CDR3: CASREDSNTEAFF. The DNA of the CDR3 is TGCGCCAGCCGAGAAGATTCGAACACTGAAGCTTTCTTT.

The chain is built from TRBV7-3 and TRBJ2-7, with D perhaps TRBD1 (6 bases). The CDR3 extends over 15 amino acids. Trimming stripped 1 base from V and 4 bases from J, with 14 bases between. Germline V gives CDR1 SGHTA, CDR2 FQGTGA. The CDR3 coding sequence is TGTGCCAGCAGCTTAATGCCAGGGGCAGGATACGAGCAGTACTTC. Protein: CASSLMPGAGYEQYF.

The V call is TRBV18, the J call TRBJ1-5, with a possible D match to TRBD1 (6 bases). Trimming took 6 bases from V and 4 from J, leaving 10 bases between them. Germline CDR1 reads KGHSH; CDR2 reads LQKENI. CDR3 length: 13 amino acids. The CDR3 loop reads CASSQGLNQPQHF. Written as DNA, the CDR3 is TGTGCCAGCTCCCAGGGGCTTAATCAGCCCCAGCATTTT.

There are a few counts of this clone. CDR3 protein: CASSEHGTLNTGELFF. For the CDR3, the DNA is TGCGCCAGCAGTGAACACGGGACACTGAACACCGGGGAGCTGTTTTTT. The V gene is TRBV10-1, the J gene TRBJ2-2; tentatively, D is TRBD1 (6 bases). CDR1 is WNHNN, CDR2 SYGVQD, per germline (reference sequence). The CDR3 consists of 16 residues. Trimming took 3 bases from V and 1 from J, leaving 12 bases between them.

CDR3 sequence: CASSYHAYEQYF. Written as DNA, the CDR3 is TGTGCCAGCAGCTATCACGCCTACGAGCAGTACTTC. The chain carries TRBV11-2 and TRBJ2-7; no reliable D call. The CDR3 covers 12 residues. Germline values: CDR1 SGHAT, CDR2 FQNNGV. V shed 4 bases and J shed 2 bases, with 6 bases lying between them.

The rearrangement links TRBV9 to TRBJ2-6; 9 bases agree with TRBD1. The CDR3 runs to 17 residues. V shed 4 bases and J 2 bases; nucleotides not matched to a gene: 7. CDR1 SGDLS and CDR2 YYNGEE come from the germline V gene. The CDR3 sequence is CASSPRDRATGANVLTF. Written as DNA, the CDR3 is TGTGCCAGCAGCCCGAGGGACAGGGCAACTGGGGCCAACGTCCTGACTTTC. Variable domain in full (rest from reference TRBV9 and TRBJ2-6): DSGVTQTPKHLITATGQRVTLRCSPRSGDLSVYWYQQSLDQGLQFLIQYYNGEERAKGNILERFSAQQFPDLHSELNLSSLELGDSALYFCASSPRDRATGANVLTFGAGSRLTVL.

V is TRBV4-3 and J is TRBJ1-6; perhaps TRBD1 as D (5 bases). V lost 0 bases to trimming and J lost 9 bases, with 12 bases between them. The CDR3 runs to 15 residues. Germline lookup yields CDR1 LGHNA and CDR2 YSLEER. CDR3: CASSQDRRGVSPLHF. The CDR3 bases are TGCGCCAGCAGCCAAGATCGTCGGGGGGTTTCACCCCTCCACTTT.

The chain combines TRBV18 with TRBJ1-6; TRBD1 agrees at 8 bases. Germline loops: CDR1 KGHSH, CDR2 LQKENI. This CDR3 is 16 amino acids long. The V gene end was trimmed by 3 bases and the J gene end by 5 bases; junction bases not matched to a gene: 6. The CDR3 here is CASSPGQAKNNSPLHF. The CDR3 DNA reads TGTGCCAGCTCACCGGGACAGGCCAAGAATAATTCACCCCTCCACTTT.

V gene TRBV21-1 combines with J gene TRBJ2-7; the table assigns TRBD1, which was not confirmed against the DNA. TRBV21-1 is a pseudogene. CDR3 length equals 19 residues. CDR3 DNA sequence: TGTGCCAGCAGCAAAATCGTTCCGGACACCGTTTTCCCTCTCTACGAGCAGTACTTC. Protein: CASSKIVPDTVFPLYEQYF.

J is TRBJ2-7 and V is TRBV4-2; D might be TRBD2 (6 bases). Looked up from germline, CDR1 is LGHNA and CDR2 is YNFKEQ. This CDR3 is 17 amino acids long. Between the trimmed V and J ends, which lost 3 bases and 3 bases, there was a span of 21 bases. CDR3 nucleotide sequence: TGTGCCAGCAGCCAGGAGGGCGGGGCACAGCTCATCTACGAGCAGTACTTC. Translating it yields CASSQEGGAQLIYEQYF.

The gene calls are TRBV6-1 and TRBJ1-1; D is unclear. V shed 2 bases and J shed 0 bases, with 10 bases lying between them. There are 15 residues in the CDR3. Germline V CDR1 and CDR2: MNHNS, SASEGT. CDR3 loop: CASSEPNSLNTEAFF. Here the CDR3 DNA reads TGTGCCAGCAGTGAACCTAATTCCCTGAACACTGAAGCTTTCTTT.

This sequence joins TRBV19 and TRBJ2-7; the match to TRBD1 covers 9 bases. The trim removed 4 bases at V and 4 bases at J, leaving 8 bases unmatched. The CDR3 consists of 15 residues. The germline gives CDR1 LNHDA, CDR2 SQIVND (reference sequence). CDR3 sequence: CASSTVGQGRYEQYF. In DNA form, the CDR3 reads TGTGCCAGTAGTACCGTTGGACAGGGGAGGTACGAGCAGTACTTC.